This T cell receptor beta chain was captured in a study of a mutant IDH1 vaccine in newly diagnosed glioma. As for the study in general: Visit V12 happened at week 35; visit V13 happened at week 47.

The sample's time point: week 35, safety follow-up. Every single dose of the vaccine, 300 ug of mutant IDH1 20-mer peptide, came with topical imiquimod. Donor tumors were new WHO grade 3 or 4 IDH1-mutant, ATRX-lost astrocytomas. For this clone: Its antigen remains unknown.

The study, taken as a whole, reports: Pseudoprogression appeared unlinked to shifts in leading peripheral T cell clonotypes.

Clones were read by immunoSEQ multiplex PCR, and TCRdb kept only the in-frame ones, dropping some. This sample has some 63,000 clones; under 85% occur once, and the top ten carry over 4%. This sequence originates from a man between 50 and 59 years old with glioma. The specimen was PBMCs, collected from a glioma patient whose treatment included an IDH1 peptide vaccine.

Here the CDR3 DNA reads TGTGCCAGCAGCCAAAGACAGGGAGGGTTCGATGAGCAGTTCTTC. It yields the protein CASSQRQGGFDEQFF. The chain uses TRBV9 and TRBJ2-1, with D tentatively TRBD1 or TRBD2 (7 bases each). The germline V and J ends were trimmed by 4 bases and 8 bases, with 19 bases remaining between them. The CDR3 runs 15 residues. Germline V gene sequence: CDR1 SGDLS, CDR2 YYNGEE.